This entry concerns a single T cell receptor (beta chain). This clone has ten or more counts. The antigen it recognizes is unknown. The input lacks base qualities; no much larger clone sits a single base away. TCRbeta CDR3 regions were amplified from genomic DNA by means of the immunoSEQ Assay, a bias-controlled multiplex PCR. From the authors' description of their analysis: Nucleated cell counts per sample were estimated from amplification of reference gene primers within the assay. To quantify the absolute abundance of each unique TCRbeta CDR3 rearrangement, sequence reads were collapsed and filtered. Productive Simpson clonality was computed per sample as the square root of Simpson's diversity index over productive rearrangements. TCRdb took this table from immuneACCESS and kept in-frame rearrangements with V and J called. Such tables lack part of the clones; where checked against another copy, unresolved V genes explain under half of the gap, and the rest is unexplained. V, J and clone size derive from that table, while D and trimming were established from the DNA sequence. This sample gives tens of thousands of clones in total; about 74% of them show up just once. Roughly 20% of the sample is in the top ten clones.

Collaborating institutions collected whole blood in K2EDTA tubes following their own protocols. For TCRbeta analysis, collaborators shipped samples as frozen whole blood, isolated PBMCs, or DNA extracted from either of those sample types. The source of the sample is a study of blood T cell repertoires in COVID-19 (TCRdb year 2020). For the study in its entirety: The collaborator samples originated in the United States, Italy and Spain and spanned the acute and convalescent phases of COVID-19. Deeply sampled blood TCRbeta repertoires from subjects exposed to, actively infected with, or recovered from COVID-19 were included in the dataset. HLA class I and class II types, where available, came from metadata supplied by the sample provider rather than from assay-based typing. The repertoires were released in a freely available public database intended as a resource for research on the immune response to SARS-CoV-2. The samples were drawn from two sources: the first 160 participants of the ongoing ImmuneRACE study, and 1,000 to 1,500 subjects contributed by 6 global collaborators. The sample metadata nearly always contained a de-identified subject ID, COVID-19 status, age in years and sex. The prospective study material was composed of cDNA or gDNA derived from T cells, B-cell-depleted T cells, or PBMCs.

Broad study findings and their caveats: Clinical and demographic metadata were provided uncurated, with the amount varying by source and participant.

Source material: peripheral blood. This clonotype originated in a human donor in a cohort sampled during active COVID-19.

The CDR3 protein is CAISAEHEQYF. The DNA sequence is as follows: TGTGCCATCAGTGCTGAGCATGAGCAGTACTTC. The chain is assembled from TRBV10-3 and TRBJ2-7, with no reliable assignment of the D segment. From the germline V gene, CDR1 is ENHRY and CDR2 is SYGVKD. From the cysteine up to the phenylalanine, the CDR3 has a length of 11 residues. The CDR3 DNA has 33 bases and is translated from base 1. The junction carries 8 bases between V and J, which are trimmed by 4 bases and 7 bases respectively.